This TCR beta chain emerged from a study of T-cell reconstitution after alpha-beta-depleted transplantation in children. This clonotype has a count of ten or more. Its antigen is as yet unknown. Study results and caveats: Two months or so post-transplant, alpha-beta T cells reportedly derived from several hundred expanded graft clones. Most T-cell counts and diversity one year after the transplant came from T cells that were newly produced. Recipient T cells and thymic progenitors that survived gave rise to the high TCRbeta diversity observed at day 60 in some patients.

Trimming pared 2 bases from V and 6 bases from J, leaving 7 bases between. Germline V gene lookup returns CDR1 SEHNR and CDR2 FQNEAQ (reference sequence). This CDR3 has 13 amino acids. A library of TCRbeta sequences, prepared with unique molecular identifiers, was generated. TCRdb recomputed calls from the PCR reads with MiXCR, one row per CDR3 protein. Of approximately 490,000 distinct CDR3 sequences in the sample, 8% to 11% were seen once. The sequencing here drew on PBMCs, taken before TCRalphabeta/CD19-depleted stem cell transplant. The TCR sequence derives from a child aged 2 to 10 with inherited bone marrow failure, due to receive a stem cell transplant. J is TRBJ2-2 and V is TRBV7-9; D ambiguous. Written as DNA, the CDR3 is TGTGCCAGCAGCTTACGGTCCGCCGGGGAGCTGTTTTTT. Protein: CASSLRSAGELFF.